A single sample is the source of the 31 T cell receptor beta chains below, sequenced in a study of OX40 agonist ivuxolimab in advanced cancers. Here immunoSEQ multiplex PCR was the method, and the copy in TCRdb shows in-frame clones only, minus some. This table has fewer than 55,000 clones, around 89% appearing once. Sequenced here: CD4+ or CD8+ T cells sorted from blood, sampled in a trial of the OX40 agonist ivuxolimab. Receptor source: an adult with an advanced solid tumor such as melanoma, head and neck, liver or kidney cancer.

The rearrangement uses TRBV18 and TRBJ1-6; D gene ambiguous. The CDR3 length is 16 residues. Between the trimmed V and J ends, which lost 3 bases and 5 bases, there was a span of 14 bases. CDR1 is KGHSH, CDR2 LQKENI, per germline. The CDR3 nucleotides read TGTGCCAGCTCACCCGGAAGCTCGATTAATAATTCACCCCTCCACTTT. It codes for CASSPGSSINNSPLHF.

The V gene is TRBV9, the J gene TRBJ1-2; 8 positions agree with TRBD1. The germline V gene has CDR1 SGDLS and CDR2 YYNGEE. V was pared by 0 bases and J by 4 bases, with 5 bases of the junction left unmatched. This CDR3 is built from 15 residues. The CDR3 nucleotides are TGTGCCAGCAGCGTAGGACAGGGGTCGATCTATGGCTACACCTTC. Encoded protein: CASSVGQGSIYGYTF.

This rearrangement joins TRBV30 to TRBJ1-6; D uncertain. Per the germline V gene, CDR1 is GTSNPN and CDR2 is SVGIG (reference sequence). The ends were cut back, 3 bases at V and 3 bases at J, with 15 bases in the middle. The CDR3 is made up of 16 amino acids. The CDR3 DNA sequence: TGTGCCTGGAGCTGGAGGGAAGTCGGCTATAATTCACCCCTCCACTTT. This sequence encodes CAWSWREVGYNSPLHF.

The CDR3 reads CASSSGLGQDQETQYF. Written as DNA, the CDR3 is TGCGCCAGCAGTTCGGGGCTTGGACAGGACCAAGAGACCCAGTACTTC. The chain is built from TRBV10-1 and TRBJ2-5, with 7 bases identical to TRBD1. CDR1 and CDR2 (germline): WNHNN, SYGVQD (reference sequence). This CDR3 is 16 amino acids long. V lost 5 bases and J lost 0; bases outside the gene matches: 9.

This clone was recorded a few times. The CDR3 bases are TGTGCCTCCGCCCGCAGCAATCAGCCCCAGCATTTT. Translating it yields CASARSNQPQHF. The V and J genes are TRBV28 and TRBJ1-5; D not certain. With 11 bases removed from V and 1 base from J, the gap between germline ends came to 9 bases. Germline V gene lookup returns CDR1 MDHEN and CDR2 SYDVKM. This CDR3 region has 12 residues.

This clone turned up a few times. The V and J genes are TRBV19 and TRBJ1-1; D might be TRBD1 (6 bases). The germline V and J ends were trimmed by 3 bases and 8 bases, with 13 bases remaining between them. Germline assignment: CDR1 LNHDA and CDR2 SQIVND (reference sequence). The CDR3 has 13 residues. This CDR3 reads CASSMGGDREAFF. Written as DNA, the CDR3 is TGTGCCAGTAGTATGGGGGGCGACAGAGAAGCTTTCTTT.

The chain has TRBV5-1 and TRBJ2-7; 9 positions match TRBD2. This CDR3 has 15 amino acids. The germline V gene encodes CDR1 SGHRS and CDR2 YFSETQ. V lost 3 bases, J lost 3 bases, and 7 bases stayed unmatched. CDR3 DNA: TGCGCCAGCAGCTCTGGGACAGCGGGGGGCTACGAGCAGTACTTC. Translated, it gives CASSSGTAGGYEQYF. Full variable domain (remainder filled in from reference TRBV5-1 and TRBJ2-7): KAGVTQTPRYLIKTRGQQVTLSCSPISGHRSVSWYQQTPGQGLQFLFEYFSETQRNKGNFPGRFSGRQFSNSRSEMNVSTLELGDSALYLCASSSGTAGGYEQYFGPGTRLTVT.

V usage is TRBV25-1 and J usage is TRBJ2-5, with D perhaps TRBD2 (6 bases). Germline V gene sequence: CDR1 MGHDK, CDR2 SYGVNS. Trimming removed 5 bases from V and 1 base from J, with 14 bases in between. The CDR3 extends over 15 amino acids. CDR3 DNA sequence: TGTGCCAGCAGTCCCTGGCGGGGACTCCAAGAGACCCAGTACTTC. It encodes CASSPWRGLQETQYF.

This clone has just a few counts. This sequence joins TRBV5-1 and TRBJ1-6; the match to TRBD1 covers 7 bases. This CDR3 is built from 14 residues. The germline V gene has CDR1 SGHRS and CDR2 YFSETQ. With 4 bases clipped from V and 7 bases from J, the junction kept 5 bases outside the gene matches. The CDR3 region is CASSPGQENSPLHF. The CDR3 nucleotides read TGCGCCAGCAGCCCAGGACAGGAGAATTCACCCCTCCACTTT.

In nucleotides, the CDR3 is TGTGCCAGCAGCTTAACCCCCGCGGGGGAGACCCAGTACTTC. Amino acid sequence: CASSLTPAGETQYF. V and J are TRBV7-6 and TRBJ2-5; weak D call: TRBD2 (6 bases). The V end was cut by 2 bases, the J end by 5 bases, with 12 bases between. This CDR3 is 14 amino acids long. Per germline, CDR1 SGHVS and CDR2 FNYEAQ.

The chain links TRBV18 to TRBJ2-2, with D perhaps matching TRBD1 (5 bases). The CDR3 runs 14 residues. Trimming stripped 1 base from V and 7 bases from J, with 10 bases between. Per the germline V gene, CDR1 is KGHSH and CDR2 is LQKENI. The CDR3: CASSPRGAYGELFF. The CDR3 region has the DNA TGTGCCAGCTCACCACGTGGGGCGTACGGGGAGCTGTTTTTT. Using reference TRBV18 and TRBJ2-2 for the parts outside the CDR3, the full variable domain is NAGVMQNPRHLVRRRGQEARLRCSPMKGHSHVYWYRQLPEEGLKFMVYLQKENIIDESGMPKERFSAEFPKEGPSILRIQQVVRGDSAAYFCASSPRGAYGELFFGEGSRLTVL.

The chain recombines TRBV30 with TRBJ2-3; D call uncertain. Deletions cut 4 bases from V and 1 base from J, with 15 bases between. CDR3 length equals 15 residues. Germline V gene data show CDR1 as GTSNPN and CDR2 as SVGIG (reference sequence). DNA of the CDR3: TGTGCCTGGACTCCCGGAGTGGTTGGCACAGATACGCAGTATTTT. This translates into CAWTPGVVGTDTQYF.

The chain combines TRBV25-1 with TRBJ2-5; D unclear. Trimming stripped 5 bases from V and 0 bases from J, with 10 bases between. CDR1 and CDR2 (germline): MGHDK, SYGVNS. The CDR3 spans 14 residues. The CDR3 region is CASSSWQNQETQYF. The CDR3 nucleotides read TGTGCCAGCAGTTCATGGCAGAACCAAGAGACCCAGTACTTC.

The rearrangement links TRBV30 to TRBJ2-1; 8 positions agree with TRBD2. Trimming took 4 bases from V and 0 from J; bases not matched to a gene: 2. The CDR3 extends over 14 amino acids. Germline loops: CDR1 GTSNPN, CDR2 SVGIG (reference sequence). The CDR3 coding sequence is TGTGCCTGGACCGGGACTAGCTCCTACAATGAGCAGTTCTTC. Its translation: CAWTGTSSYNEQFF.

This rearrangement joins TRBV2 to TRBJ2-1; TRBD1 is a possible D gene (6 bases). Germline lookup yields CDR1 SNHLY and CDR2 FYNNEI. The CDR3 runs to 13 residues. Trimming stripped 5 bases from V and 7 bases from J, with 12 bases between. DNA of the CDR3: TGTGCCAGCAGTCGGGACAAGAGGAATGAGCAGTTCTTC. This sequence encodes CASSRDKRNEQFF.

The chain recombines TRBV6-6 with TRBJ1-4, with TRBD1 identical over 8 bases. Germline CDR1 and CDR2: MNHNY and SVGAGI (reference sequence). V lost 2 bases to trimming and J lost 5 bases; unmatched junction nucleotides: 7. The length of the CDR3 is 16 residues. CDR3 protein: CASSYRQGALNEKLFF. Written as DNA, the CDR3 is TGTGCCAGCAGTTACCGTCAGGGGGCTTTAAATGAAAAACTGTTTTTT.

The CDR3 protein is CASSLRTGHNEKLFF. CDR3 nucleotides: TGTGCCAGCAGCTTAAGGACAGGACATAATGAAAAACTGTTTTTT. The genes are TRBV5-6 and TRBJ1-4; the match to TRBD1 covers 7 bases. The CDR3 runs to 15 residues. CDR1 and CDR2 (germline): SGHDT, YYEEEE. The trim removed 2 bases at V and 4 bases at J, leaving 5 bases unmatched.

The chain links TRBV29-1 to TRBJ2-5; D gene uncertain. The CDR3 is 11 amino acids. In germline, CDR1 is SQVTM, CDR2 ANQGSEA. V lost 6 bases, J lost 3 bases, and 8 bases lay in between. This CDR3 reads CSVSQKETQYF. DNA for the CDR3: TGCAGCGTCTCACAGAAAGAGACCCAGTACTTC.

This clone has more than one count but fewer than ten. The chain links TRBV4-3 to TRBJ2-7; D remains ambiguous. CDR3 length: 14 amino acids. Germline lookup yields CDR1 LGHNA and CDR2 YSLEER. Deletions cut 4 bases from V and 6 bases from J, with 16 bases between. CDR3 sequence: CASSLTRKTGEQYF. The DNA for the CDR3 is TGCGCCAGCAGCCTCACAAGGAAAACGGGCGAGCAGTACTTC.

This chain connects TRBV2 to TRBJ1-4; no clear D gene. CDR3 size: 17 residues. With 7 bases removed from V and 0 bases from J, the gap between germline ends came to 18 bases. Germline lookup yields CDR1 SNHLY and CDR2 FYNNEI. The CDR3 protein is CASTTQRRDPTNEKLFF. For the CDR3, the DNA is TGTGCCAGCACCACCCAACGGAGGGATCCAACTAATGAAAAACTGTTTTTT.

Here the CDR3 DNA reads TGTGCCAGCAGTTTATTAGCTAGCGGGATGCAAGGGGCCAACGTCCTGACTTTC. Residues: CASSLLASGMQGANVLTF. V usage is TRBV27 and J usage is TRBJ2-6; 9 positions agree with TRBD2. J gave up 4 bases and V 1 base, and 8 bases lay outside the gene matches. Germline V gives CDR1 MNHEY, CDR2 SMNVEV (reference sequence). There are 18 residues in the CDR3.

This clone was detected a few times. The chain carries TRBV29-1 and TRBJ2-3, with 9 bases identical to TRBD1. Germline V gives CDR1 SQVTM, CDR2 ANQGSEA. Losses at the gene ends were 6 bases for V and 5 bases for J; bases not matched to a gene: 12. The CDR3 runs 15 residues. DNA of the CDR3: TGCAGCGTCCTACCATTACAGGGGGCTATAGATACGCAGTATTTT. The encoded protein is CSVLPLQGAIDTQYF.

CDR3 region: CASSINRRTSNQPQHF. CDR3 bases: TGTGCCAGTAGTATAAATCGCAGGACTAGCAATCAGCCCCAGCATTTT. The V gene is TRBV19, the J gene TRBJ1-5, with D hard to call. Trimming removed 2 bases at V and 0 bases at J, with 11 bases between. The CDR3 is 16 amino acids. The V gene's germline CDR1 is LNHDA and CDR2 SQIVND (reference sequence).

This CDR3 reads CASSLAGLAGASRGETQYF. CDR3 nucleotides: TGTGCCAGCAGCTTGGCCGGGCTAGCGGGGGCCTCAAGGGGGGAGACCCAGTACTTC. The chain employs TRBV5-4 and TRBJ2-5; 10 bases match TRBD2. The CDR3 runs to 19 residues. Germline CDR1 reads SGHNT; CDR2 reads YYREEE (reference sequence). V was pared by 0 bases and J by 5 bases, with 16 bases of the junction left unmatched.

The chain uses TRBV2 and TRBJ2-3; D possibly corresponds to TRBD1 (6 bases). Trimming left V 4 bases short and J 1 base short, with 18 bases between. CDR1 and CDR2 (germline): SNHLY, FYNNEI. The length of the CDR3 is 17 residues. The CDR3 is CASSVILPGVGTDTQYF. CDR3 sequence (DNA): TGTGCCAGCAGTGTAATCCTTCCAGGGGTGGGCACAGATACGCAGTATTTT.

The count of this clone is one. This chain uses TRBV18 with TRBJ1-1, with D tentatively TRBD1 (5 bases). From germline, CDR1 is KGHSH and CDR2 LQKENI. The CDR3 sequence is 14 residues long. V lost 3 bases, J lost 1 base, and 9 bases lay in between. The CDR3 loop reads CASSPLDRNTEAFF. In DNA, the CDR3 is TGTGCCAGCTCACCTCTCGACAGGAACACTGAAGCTTTCTTT. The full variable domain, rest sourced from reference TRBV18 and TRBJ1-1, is NAGVMQNPRHLVRRRGQEARLRCSPMKGHSHVYWYRQLPEEGLKFMVYLQKENIIDESGMPKERFSAEFPKEGPSILRIQQVVRGDSAAYFCASSPLDRNTEAFFGQGTRLTVV.

CDR3 nucleotide sequence: TGTGCCAGCAGCTCTGCTAGCGTAGAGAACACCGGGGAGCTGTTTTTT. Translation: CASSSASVENTGELFF. The rearrangement joins TRBV11-3 to TRBJ2-2; D may be TRBD2 (6 bases). V was trimmed by 4 bases and J by 1 base, leaving 13 bases between them. Looked up from germline, CDR1 is SGHNT and CDR2 is YENEEA. The CDR3 extends over 16 amino acids.

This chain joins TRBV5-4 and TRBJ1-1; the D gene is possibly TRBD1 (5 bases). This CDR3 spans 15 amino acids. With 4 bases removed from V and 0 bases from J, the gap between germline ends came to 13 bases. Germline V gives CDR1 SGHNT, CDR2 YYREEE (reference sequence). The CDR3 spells CASSLRTGLNTEAFF. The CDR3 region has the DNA TGTGCCAGCAGCCTCAGAACAGGCCTGAACACTGAAGCTTTCTTT.

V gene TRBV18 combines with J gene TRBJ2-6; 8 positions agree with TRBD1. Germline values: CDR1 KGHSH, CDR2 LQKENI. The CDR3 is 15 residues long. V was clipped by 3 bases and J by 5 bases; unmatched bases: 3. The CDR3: CASSPGQGWANVLTF. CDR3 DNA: TGTGCCAGCTCACCTGGACAGGGCTGGGCCAACGTCCTGACTTTC.

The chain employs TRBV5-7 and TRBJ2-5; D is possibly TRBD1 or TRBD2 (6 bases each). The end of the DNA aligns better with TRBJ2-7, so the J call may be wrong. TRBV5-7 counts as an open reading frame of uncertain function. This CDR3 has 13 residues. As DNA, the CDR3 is TGTGCCAGCAGTTCGAAGGGGGGCGACGAGCAGTACTTC. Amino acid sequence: CASSSKGGDEQYF.

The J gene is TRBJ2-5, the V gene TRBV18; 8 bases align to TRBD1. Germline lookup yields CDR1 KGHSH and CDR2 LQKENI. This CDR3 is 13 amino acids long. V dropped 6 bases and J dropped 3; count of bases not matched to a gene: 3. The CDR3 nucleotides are TGTGCCAGCTCGGAACAGGGGGAAGAGACCCAGTACTTC. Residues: CASSEQGEETQYF.